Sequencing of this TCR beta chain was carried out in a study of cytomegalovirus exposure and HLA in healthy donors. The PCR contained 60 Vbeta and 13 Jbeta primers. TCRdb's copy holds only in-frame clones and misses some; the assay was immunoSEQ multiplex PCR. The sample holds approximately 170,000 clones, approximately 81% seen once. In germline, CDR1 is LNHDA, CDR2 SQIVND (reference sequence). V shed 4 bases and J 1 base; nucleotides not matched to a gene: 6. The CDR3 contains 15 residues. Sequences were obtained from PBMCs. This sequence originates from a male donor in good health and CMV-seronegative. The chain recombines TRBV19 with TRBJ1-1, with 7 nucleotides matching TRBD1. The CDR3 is CASSTADRANTEAFF. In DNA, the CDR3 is TGTGCCAGTAGTACCGCTGACAGGGCGAACACTGAAGCTTTCTTT.